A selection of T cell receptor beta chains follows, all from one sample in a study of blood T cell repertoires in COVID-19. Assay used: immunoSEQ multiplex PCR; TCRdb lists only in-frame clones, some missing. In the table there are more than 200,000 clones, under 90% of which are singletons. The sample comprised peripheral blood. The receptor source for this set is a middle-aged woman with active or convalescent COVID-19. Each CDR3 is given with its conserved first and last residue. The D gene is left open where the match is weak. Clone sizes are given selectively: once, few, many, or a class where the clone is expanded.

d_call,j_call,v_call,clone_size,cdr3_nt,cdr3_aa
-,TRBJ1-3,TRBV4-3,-,TGCGCCAGCAGCCAAGACTACAGCGGGGGAAACACCATATATTTT,CASSQDYSGGNTIYF
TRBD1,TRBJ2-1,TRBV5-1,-,TGCGCCAGCAGCCAGCTCCCTACGACAGGGTTGATAAATGAGCAGTTCTTC,CASSQLPTTGLINEQFF
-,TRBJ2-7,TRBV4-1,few,TGCGCCAGCAGCCCTCTTTTGCGAGGAGGTAACTACGAGCAGTACTTC,CASSPLLRGGNYEQYF
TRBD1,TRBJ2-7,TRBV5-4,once,TGTGCCAGCAGCTCGGACAGGGGGCTGTTTGAGCAGTACTTC,CASSSDRGLFEQYF
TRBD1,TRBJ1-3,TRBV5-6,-,TGTGCCAGCAGCGGCGCCGGGACAGTTAGTGGCACCATATATTTT,CASSGAGTVSGTIYF
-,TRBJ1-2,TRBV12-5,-,TGTGCTAGTGGGGAAGCTGGACAGTATGGCTACACCTTC,CASGEAGQYGYTF
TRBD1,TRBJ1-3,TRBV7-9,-,TGTGCCAGCAGGTCCGACAGGGAGAGTGGAAACACCATATATTTT,CASRSDRESGNTIYF
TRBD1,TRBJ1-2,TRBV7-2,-,TGTGCCAGCAGCTTATCCCTCAGACAGGGCTCTAACTATGGCTACACCTTC,CASSLSLRQGSNYGYTF
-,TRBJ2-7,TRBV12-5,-,TGTGCTAGTGGTCTCCTCAGGGATCTCGGGCAGTACTTC,CASGLLRDLGQYF
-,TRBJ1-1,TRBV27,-,TGTGCCAGCAGTTTCCTAGAGAGGGTGGGCACTGAAGCTTTCTTT,CASSFLERVGTEAFF
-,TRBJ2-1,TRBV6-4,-,TGTGCCAGCAGTGAATCCGGGCTAGCGTCCTATGGTGAGCAGTTCTTC,CASSESGLASYGEQFF
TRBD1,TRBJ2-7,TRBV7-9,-,TGTGCCAGCAGCGCAAAAAACAGGGGTTCTTACGAGCAGTACTTC,CASSAKNRGSYEQYF
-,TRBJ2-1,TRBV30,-,TGTGCCTGGAGTAGAAGGACAGATGAGCAGTTCTTC,CAWSRRTDEQFF
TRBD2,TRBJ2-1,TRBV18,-,TGTGCCAGCTCACCGGGTAGCGGGGGGGGAAGAAATGAGCAGTTCTTC,CASSPGSGGGRNEQFF
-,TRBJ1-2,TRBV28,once,TGTGCCAGCAGTTTTGGTGCGGATGGCTACACCTTC,CASSFGADGYTF
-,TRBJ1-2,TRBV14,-,TGTGCCAGCAGCCAAGTGGGGCAGTACTATGGCTACACCTTC,CASSQVGQYYGYTF
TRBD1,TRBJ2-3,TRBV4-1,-,TGCGCCAGCAGCGTGCCCGGGACAGTGGGGGATACGCAGTATTTT,CASSVPGTVGDTQYF
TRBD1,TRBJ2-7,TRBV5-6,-,TGTGCCAGCAGCGTCAGGGGGTACGAGCAGTACTTC,CASSVRGYEQYF
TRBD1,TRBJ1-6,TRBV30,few,TGTGCCTGGAGGGCCGCGGGACAGGGTAATTCACCCCTCCACTTT,CAWRAAGQGNSPLHF
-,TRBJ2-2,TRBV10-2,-,TGCGCCAGCAGTTGGGACTCCACCGGGGAGCTGTTTTTT,CASSWDSTGELFF
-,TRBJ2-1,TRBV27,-,TGTGCCAGCAGACGACCTGGGCCACGATACAATGAGCAGTTCTTC,CASRRPGPRYNEQFF
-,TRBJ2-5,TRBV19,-,TGTGCCAGTAGCGAACAGCGGGAGACCCAGTACTTC,CASSEQRETQYF
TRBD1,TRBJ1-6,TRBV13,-,TGTGCCAGCAGGCCCCGGGAGGGGGCCTCCTATAATTCACCCCTCCACTTT,CASRPREGASYNSPLHF
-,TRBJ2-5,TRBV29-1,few,TGCAGCGTTGAAACGGGGTCACAAGAGACCCAGTACTTC,CSVETGSQETQYF
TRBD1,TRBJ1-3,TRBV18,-,TGTGCCAGCTCATTTGACAGGGTAGGTGGAAACACCATATATTTT,CASSFDRVGGNTIYF
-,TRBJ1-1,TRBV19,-,TGTGCCAGTAGTATAGCACAGGGTAGAAACACTGAAGCTTTCTTT,CASSIAQGRNTEAFF
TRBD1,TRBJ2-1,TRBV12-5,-,TGTGCTAGTGGTTCCACCGGGACAGGTATAAATGAGCAGTTCTTC,CASGSTGTGINEQFF
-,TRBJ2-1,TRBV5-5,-,TGTGCCAGCAGCTTTAGAAATGAGCAGTTCTTC,CASSFRNEQFF
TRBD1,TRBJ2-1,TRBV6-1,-,TGTGCCAGCAGTGACCTCGGACAGGGGGCGGGTGAGCAGTTCTTC,CASSDLGQGAGEQFF
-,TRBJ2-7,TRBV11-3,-,TGTGCCAGCAGCTTAGGACAGGCCGTTTACGAGCAGTACTTC,CASSLGQAVYEQYF
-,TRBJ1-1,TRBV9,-,TGTGCCAGCAGCCCAGTGGGGGGGGCGGGCACTGAAGCTTTCTTT,CASSPVGGAGTEAFF
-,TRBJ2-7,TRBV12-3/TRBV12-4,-,TGTGCCAGCAGCCTCAGCGGCTACGAGCAGTACTTC,CASSLSGYEQYF
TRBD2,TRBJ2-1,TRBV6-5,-,TGTGCCAGCAGTTACTCGATTTCTACTAGCGGGGGTGAGCAGTTCTTC,CASSYSISTSGGEQFF
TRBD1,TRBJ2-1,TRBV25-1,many,TGTGCCAGCAGTGCCGACAGGGGGATGAGCGATGAGCAGTTCTTC,CASSADRGMSDEQFF
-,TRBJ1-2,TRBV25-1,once,TGTGCCAGCAGTGTTTGGCACGGGGATGGCTACACCTTC,CASSVWHGDGYTF
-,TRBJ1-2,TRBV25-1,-,TGTGCCAGCAGTGCAGTCTATGGCTACACCTTC,CASSAVYGYTF
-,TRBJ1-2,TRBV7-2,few,TGTGCCAGCAGCTTAGAGCCCGGACTTATCTATGGCTACACCTTC,CASSLEPGLIYGYTF
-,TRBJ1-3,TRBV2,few,TGTGCCAGCAGTGATAGTCCTGGAAACACCATATATTTT,CASSDSPGNTIYF
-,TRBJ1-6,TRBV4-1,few,TGCGCCAGCAGCCAAGATAAACAGGGTCCCAATTCACCCCTCCACTTT,CASSQDKQGPNSPLHF
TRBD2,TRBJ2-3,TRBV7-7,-,TGTGCTAGCAGCCGCCTAGCGGGACGCACAGATACGCAGTATTTT,CASSRLAGRTDTQYF
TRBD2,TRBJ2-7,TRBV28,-,TGTGCCAGCAGTTCGTCCGGGACTAGCGCGTACGAGCAGTACTTC,CASSSSGTSAYEQYF
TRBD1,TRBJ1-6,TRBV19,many,TGTGCCAGTAGGGACAGGGCCTTCTCCTATAATTCACCCCTCCACTTT,CASRDRAFSYNSPLHF
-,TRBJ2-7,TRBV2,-,TGTGCCAGCAGTGAAGGGCGGCAATACGAGCAGTACTTC,CASSEGRQYEQYF
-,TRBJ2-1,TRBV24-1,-,TGTGCCACCAGTGATTTGGCGGGGTCAGGTGAGCAGTTCTTC,CATSDLAGSGEQFF
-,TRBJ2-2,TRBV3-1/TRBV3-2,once,TGTGCCAGCAGCCAAGAAGCGGGTCACACCGGGGAGCTGTTTTTT,CASSQEAGHTGELFF